This TCR beta chain was identified during a study of beta chain features in type 1 diabetes. The isolated RNA, all of it, was reverse transcribed, so expressed TCRB transcripts were what got sequenced. Repertoires were generated with immunoSEQ multiplex PCR, while TCRdb's copy carries only in-frame clones and drops some. The sample includes 350,000 to 450,000 clones, approximately 15% of them seen just once. The germline V and J ends were trimmed by 1 base and 2 bases, with 12 bases remaining between them. The CDR3 is 15 residues long. Per germline, CDR1 SGHTA and CDR2 FQGNSA. The sample consisted of naive CD4+ T cells from blood. The genes are TRBV7-2 and TRBJ2-7, with TRBD1 as a possible D gene (5 bases). The sequence was obtained from a man aged 25 to 45 in good health. The CDR3 reads CASSLDRTGAYEQYF. CDR3 sequence (DNA): TGTGCCAGCAGCTTAGATCGCACAGGAGCCTACGAGCAGTACTTC.